Listed below are T cell receptor beta chains from one sample, sequenced in a study of blood T cell repertoires in COVID-19. Produced via immunoSEQ multiplex PCR; TCRdb's table is partial and in-frame only. The table records 200,000 to 250,000 clones, approximately 85% of them present only once. Specimen: PBMCs or T cells enriched from blood (not recorded which). These receptors were obtained from a woman aged 50 to 65 with acute COVID-19. Each CDR3 is given with its conserved first and last residue.

v_gene,CDR3aa
TRBV18,CASSPQNDEKLFF
TRBV6-5,CASTQGGYGYTF
TRBV29-1,CSCVQAHGYTF
TRBV19,CASSPGQAPSPLHF
TRBV4-3,CASSYGGRAAFF
TRBV5-1,CASSLAGGSGANVLTF
TRBV10-2,CASTVTPSTGELFF
TRBV4-3,CASRRLVSYNEQFF
TRBV14,CASSQSTGLAGGGEQFF
TRBV11-1,CASSQSRGGNTIYF
TRBV19,CASSRGRAYEQYF